The clone carrying this TCR beta chain occurred a few times. Measured with immunoSEQ multiplex PCR; TCRdb has only the in-frame clones, and not every one. This table has roughly 110,000 clones, 75% to 85% appearing once. The data originate from a study of blood T cell repertoires in COVID-19. The overall study: In each case, the material was cDNA or gDNA derived from T cells, B-cell-depleted T cells, or PBMCs.

Seattle participants joined during active infection and were tracked over time. This CDR3 comprises 12 residues. V was pared by 7 bases and J by 6 bases, with 9 bases between. Sequenced material: peripheral blood. The V and J genes are TRBV12-3 or TRBV12-4 and TRBJ2-2; D uncertain. The clonotype was recovered from an elderly man with COVID-19, enrolled during active disease. The CDR3, as DNA: TGTGCCAGCATGGCGGTTTCCGGGGAGCTGTTTTTT. Encoded protein: CASMAVSGELFF.